Following are 6 T cell receptor beta chains from one sample sequenced in a study of cytomegalovirus exposure and HLA in healthy donors (dated by TCRdb to about 2017). Libraries were prepared through the immunoSEQ multiplex PCR assay. For the multiplex PCR, a mixture combining 60 forward primers for TCR Vbeta segments and 13 reverse primers for TCR Jbeta segments was used. Not all clones reach the TCRdb copy of this immuneACCESS table, which keeps in-frame sequences only. Checked studies attribute under half of the gap to unresolved V genes and leave the rest unexplained. The sample yields some 110,000 clones; approximately 70% were counted once. Roughly 8.7% of the sample belongs to the ten largest clones. Sequenced material: PBMCs. The receptor source for this set is a man in his thirties or forties in good health and CMV-seropositive.

The genes are TRBV25-1 and TRBJ2-3, with D possibly TRBD1 on 6 matching bases. The CDR3 sequence is 13 residues long. From germline, CDR1 is MGHDK and CDR2 SYGVNS. V was trimmed by 11 bases and J by 1 base, leaving 13 bases between them. The CDR3 DNA follows: TGTGCCTTACAGGGTCGCGGCACAGATACGCAGTATTTT. Its translation: CALQGRGTDTQYF.

The rearrangement links TRBV4-1 to TRBJ1-1; D is ambiguous. The CDR3 length is 13 residues. Germline assignment: CDR1 MGHRA and CDR2 YSYEKL. Trimming took 1 base from V and 7 from J, leaving 10 bases between them. CDR3 nucleotides: TGCGCCAGCAGCCAAGCCCTAAACTATGAAGCTTTCTTT. It specifies CASSQALNYEAFF.

The genes are TRBV9 and TRBJ1-1; unclear D gene. The CDR3 has 14 amino acids. From germline, CDR1 is SGDLS and CDR2 YYNGEE. The V gene lost 2 bases and the J gene lost 0 bases, with 8 bases spanning the gap. The CDR3 DNA sequence: TGTGCCAGCAGCGTTAGATCTATGAACACTGAAGCTTTCTTT. It specifies CASSVRSMNTEAFF.

Comments on this clone: A junction boundary mismatches the germline segment, possibly from a read error. CDR3 nucleotide sequence: TGTGCCAGCAGATTGGACCAGAATAATGAAAAACTGTTTTTT. Residues: CASRLDQNNEKLFF. The genes are TRBV5-4 and TRBJ1-4; D unclear. Germline V gene lookup returns CDR1 SGHNT and CDR2 YYREEE (reference sequence). The CDR3 extends over 14 amino acids.

The CDR3 DNA sequence: TGTGCCAGCAGTTATGGACAAGCCCTTAGCAATCAGCCCCAGCATTTT. Amino acids: CASSYGQALSNQPQHF. This chain joins TRBV6-5 and TRBJ1-5, with a weak D call TRBD1 (5 bases). V lost 3 bases and J lost 0, with 12 bases in between. The CDR3 is made up of 16 amino acids. Germline V gene data show CDR1 as MNHEY and CDR2 as SVGAGI.

The CDR3 DNA reads as TGTGCCAGCACCGGACTAGGGGCCGGTGAGCAGTTCTTC. This encodes CASTGLGAGEQFF. This chain connects TRBV2 to TRBJ2-1; TRBD2 matches at 7 bases. This CDR3 contains 13 residues. Per the germline V gene, CDR1 is SNHLY and CDR2 is FYNNEI. J was trimmed by 9 bases and V by 7 bases; bases with no gene match: 9.